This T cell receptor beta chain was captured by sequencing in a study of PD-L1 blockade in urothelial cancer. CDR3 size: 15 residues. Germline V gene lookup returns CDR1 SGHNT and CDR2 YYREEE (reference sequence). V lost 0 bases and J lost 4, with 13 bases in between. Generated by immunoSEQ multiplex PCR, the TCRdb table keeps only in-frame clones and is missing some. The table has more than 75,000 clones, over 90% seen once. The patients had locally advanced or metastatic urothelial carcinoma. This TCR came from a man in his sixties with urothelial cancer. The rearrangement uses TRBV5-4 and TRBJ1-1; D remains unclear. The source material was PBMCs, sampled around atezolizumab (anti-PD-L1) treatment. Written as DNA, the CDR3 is TGTGCCAGCAGCTTGGGGTCAGACACACGCACTGAAGCTTTCTTT. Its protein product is CASSLGSDTRTEAFF.